A single sample gave rise to the 20 T cell receptor beta chains below, sequenced in a study of control samples from healthy donors and cancer patients. The table came from immunoSEQ multiplex PCR; TCRdb's copy has only in-frame clones and leaves some out. Of about 120,000 clones in the sample, around nine tenths were seen once. The sequenced sample consisted of blood. The receptor set was obtained from a young man in good health.

The table lists this clone with a few counts. V is TRBV19 and J is TRBJ2-3; D is perhaps TRBD1 or TRBD2 (5 bases each). The V gene's germline CDR1 is LNHDA and CDR2 SQIVND (reference sequence). This CDR3 has 15 amino acids. V lost 7 bases, J lost 6 bases, and 20 bases lay in between. The CDR3 DNA sequence: TGTGCCAGTACCCCGTGGGCGTCGTGGGGGGATACGCAGTATTTT. Translation: CASTPWASWGDTQYF.

This chain connects TRBV29-1 to TRBJ2-2, with a weak D call TRBD2 (5 bases). This CDR3 has 13 residues. In germline, CDR1 is SQVTM, CDR2 ANQGSEA. Trimming left V 5 bases short and J 5 bases short, with 12 bases between. CDR3 residues: CSVQHGGTGELFF. The DNA for the CDR3 is TGCAGCGTTCAGCACGGAGGAACCGGGGAGCTGTTTTTT.

The chain employs TRBV11-1 and TRBJ2-1, with unresolved D. Germline V gene sequence: CDR1 SGHAT, CDR2 FQDESV (reference sequence). The V end lost 5 bases, the J end lost 7 bases, and 9 bases lay between the germline ends. This CDR3 region has 12 residues. CDR3 protein: CASSPNRNEQFF. The CDR3 bases are TGTGCCAGCAGCCCCAATAGAAATGAGCAGTTCTTC.

V is TRBV7-9 and J is TRBJ2-7, with 8 nucleotides matching TRBD1. The ends lost 4 bases at V and 5 bases at J; junction bases unmatched: 7. Per germline, CDR1 SEHNR and CDR2 FQNEAQ (reference sequence). This CDR3 spans 14 amino acids. Here the CDR3 reads CASSSTWTGNEQYF. CDR3 bases: TGTGCCAGCAGCTCGACTTGGACAGGGAACGAGCAGTACTTC.

The chain carries TRBV29-1 and TRBJ1-1; D gene uncertain. Germline loops: CDR1 SQVTM, CDR2 ANQGSEA. V was clipped by 4 bases and J by 10 bases, with 13 bases between them. CDR3 length: 11 amino acids. CDR3: CSVAETPTAFF. In nucleotides, the CDR3 is TGCAGCGTTGCGGAGACACCAACAGCTTTCTTT.

The rearrangement links TRBV7-8 to TRBJ1-5; D is unresolved. CDR3 size: 19 residues. Germline V gene sequence: CDR1 SGHVS, CDR2 FQNEAQ. V was trimmed by 5 bases and J by 0 bases, leaving 23 bases between them. As DNA, the CDR3 is TGTGCCAGCAGCGTTTACCGGGCCACGATTGGGATTAGCAATCAGCCCCAGCATTTT. Its protein is CASSVYRATIGISNQPQHF. Full variable domain (outside the CDR3, taken from reference TRBV7-8 and TRBJ1-5): GAGVSQSPRYKVAKRGQDVALRCDPISGHVSLFWYQQALGQGPEFLTYFQNEAQLDKSGLPSDRFFAERPEGSVSTLKIQRTQQEDSAVYLCASSVYRATIGISNQPQHFGDGTRLSIL.

The table lists this clone with a few counts. This chain joins TRBV10-3 and TRBJ2-7; 7 bases agree with TRBD1. Germline CDR1 reads ENHRY; CDR2 reads SYGVKD. The CDR3 length is 16 residues. Trimming cost V 6 bases and J 3 bases; bases outside gene matches: 14. CDR3 DNA: TGTGCCATCAGCCCCCGACAGGGCGTGAGTTTCTACGAGCAGTACTTC. Protein sequence: CAISPRQGVSFYEQYF.

This chain links TRBV12-3 or TRBV12-4 with TRBJ2-3; D uncertain. V dropped 6 bases and J dropped 6 bases, with 10 bases sitting between them. This CDR3 spans 12 amino acids. CDR3 sequence reads: CASRKVLDTQYF. CDR3 coding DNA: TGTGCCAGCAGGAAGGTCTTGGATACGCAGTATTTT.

The chain employs TRBV6-5 and TRBJ1-5, with unresolved D. The germline V gene has CDR1 MNHEY and CDR2 SVGAGI. This CDR3 region has 12 residues. Trimming removed 8 bases from V and 2 bases from J, with 7 bases in between. The CDR3 DNA is TGTGCCAGCGGTAGACGCAATCAGCCCCAGCATTTT. Translation gives CASGRRNQPQHF.

The chain combines TRBV6-4 with TRBJ2-3; possibly TRBD1 or TRBD2 for D (5 bases each). CDR1 is MRHNA, CDR2 SNTAGT, per germline. This CDR3 region has 16 residues. V was clipped by 0 bases and J by 5 bases, with 15 bases between them. CDR3 protein: CASSDSSSGAGDTQYF. CDR3 nucleotides: TGTGCCAGCAGTGACTCCTCCTCCGGGGCGGGAGATACGCAGTATTTT.

This rearrangement joins TRBV24-1 to TRBJ1-2; maybe TRBD1 (5 bases). The germline V and J ends were trimmed by 5 bases and 2 bases, with 8 bases remaining between them. The CDR3 is 13 amino acids. Germline assignment: CDR1 KGHDR and CDR2 SFDVKD. CDR3 amino acids: CATSGWGNYGYTF. CDR3 DNA sequence: TGTGCCACCAGTGGGTGGGGGAACTATGGCTACACCTTC.

V is TRBV6-5 and J is TRBJ1-2; TRBD1 aligns across 7 bases. Trimming cost V 7 bases and J 2 bases; bases outside gene matches: 7. The CDR3 contains 14 residues. The germline CDR1 and CDR2 sequences are MNHEY and SVGAGI. CDR3 bases: TGTGCCAGCAAAACCTTACAGGGGAACTATGGCTACACCTTC. Residues: CASKTLQGNYGYTF.

This clone was picked up one time. Other DNA sequences in this sample translate to the same CDR3. This chain connects TRBV5-1 to TRBJ2-3; D is unresolved. Germline V gives CDR1 SGHRS, CDR2 YFSETQ. Trimming removed 2 bases at V and 0 bases at J, with 4 bases between. This CDR3 has 13 amino acids. CDR3 coding DNA: TGCGCCAGCAGCTTAGCTAGCACAGATACGCAGTATTTT. Its translation is CASSLASTDTQYF.

V is TRBV10-1 and J is TRBJ1-3; the D gene is possibly TRBD1 (6 bases). CDR3 length: 16 amino acids. Looked up from germline, CDR1 is WNHNN and CDR2 is SYGVQD (reference sequence). The V and J ends lost 3 bases and 2 bases respectively, with 14 bases between them. Here the CDR3 reads CASSDLLYRAGNTIYF. The CDR3 region has the DNA TGCGCCAGCAGTGACTTATTATACAGGGCTGGAAACACCATATATTTT.

The rearrangement links TRBV2 to TRBJ1-6, with 7 bases identical to TRBD1. Trimming removed 8 bases from V and 10 bases from J; junction bases left unmatched: 5. Looked up from germline, CDR1 is SNHLY and CDR2 is FYNNEI. The CDR3 spans 12 residues. CDR3 sequence (DNA): TGTGCCAGCGACAGGGTCGGATCACCCCTCCACTTT. Translation: CASDRVGSPLHF.

V usage is TRBV14 and J usage is TRBJ1-4; no definite D call. The CDR3 loop spans 15 amino acids. Trimming left V 4 bases short and J 0 bases short, with 9 bases between. CDR1 and CDR2 from the germline V gene are SGHDN and FVKESK. CDR3 loop: CASSLGGTTNEKLFF. CDR3 in DNA: TGTGCCAGCAGCCTCGGTGGGACAACTAATGAAAAACTGTTTTTT.

This clone was counted between two and nine times. The genes are TRBV30 and TRBJ1-2; D gene uncertain. V shed 7 bases and J shed 4 bases, with 13 bases lying between them. This CDR3 has 12 amino acids. Looked up from germline, CDR1 is GTSNPN and CDR2 is SVGIG (reference sequence). CDR3 nucleotides: TGTGCCTTCCACAGTTACTCCTATGGCTACACCTTC. This codes for CAFHSYSYGYTF.

The rearrangement joins TRBV9 to TRBJ2-1; D may correspond to TRBD1 or TRBD2 (5 bases each). CDR3 size: 15 residues. The V and J ends lost 2 bases and 3 bases respectively, with 12 bases between them. Germline V gene lookup returns CDR1 SGDLS and CDR2 YYNGEE. CDR3 protein: CASSVAGDDYNEQFF. DNA for the CDR3: TGTGCCAGCAGCGTGGCCGGGGACGACTACAATGAGCAGTTCTTC.

This chain joins TRBV11-3 and TRBJ1-2; D may be TRBD1 (5 bases). Trimming stripped 1 base from V and 1 base from J, with 10 bases between. This CDR3 region has 15 residues. CDR1 and CDR2 (germline): SGHNT, YENEEA. The CDR3 is CASSLGGYDNYGYTF. DNA of the CDR3: TGTGCCAGCAGCTTAGGGGGCTACGATAACTATGGCTACACCTTC.

This clone was observed once. The genes are TRBV15 and TRBJ1-5; TRBD1 matches at 7 bases. After removal of 0 bases from V and 5 bases from J, the junction contained 4 bases not matched to a gene. CDR1 is LNHNV, CDR2 YYDKDF, per germline (reference sequence). The CDR3 length is 15 residues. CDR3 amino acids: CATSRDLRGHQPQHF. The CDR3 DNA is TGTGCCACCAGCAGAGATCTGAGGGGGCATCAGCCCCAGCATTTT.